The 9 T cell receptor beta chains reported below all come from one sample, sequenced in a study of shared T cell receptors in the human thymus. Measured with immunoSEQ multiplex PCR; TCRdb has only the in-frame clones, and not every one. This table has about 500,000 clones, more than 75% appearing once. This sample was shared with a second study, whose subject was human thymus T cells.

Source material: thymocytes. These receptors came from a boy in the first two years of life with a congenital heart defect.

V gene TRBV9 combines with J gene TRBJ2-6; 7 bases line up with TRBD2. CDR3 length equals 18 residues. Germline lookup yields CDR1 SGDLS and CDR2 YYNGEE. After removal of 7 bases from V and 3 bases from J, the junction contained 16 bases not matched to a gene. CDR3 in amino acids: CASRRGTSAIRGANVLTF. Here the CDR3 DNA reads TGTGCCAGCCGGCGGGGGACTTCGGCTATCCGTGGGGCCAACGTCCTGACTTTC.

V is TRBV11-2 and J is TRBJ2-2; possibly TRBD1 for D (5 bases). CDR1 and CDR2 (germline): SGHAT, FQNNGV. V was trimmed by 6 bases and J by 6 bases, leaving 11 bases between them. CDR3 length: 13 amino acids. As DNA, the CDR3 is TGTGCCAGCAGTCACCCAGGGCCCGGGGAGCTGTTTTTT. Protein: CASSHPGPGELFF.

The chain links TRBV29-1 to TRBJ2-7; 7 bases are shared with TRBD2. This CDR3 spans 15 amino acids. The germline V gene has CDR1 SQVTM and CDR2 ANQGSEA. V dropped 5 bases and J dropped 4; count of bases not matched to a gene: 14. For the CDR3, the DNA is TGCAGCGTTCAACGGGGAGGGCTCGAAATGTACGAGCAGTACTTC. Its translation: CSVQRGGLEMYEQYF.

The chain recombines TRBV30 with TRBJ2-7; D call uncertain. This CDR3 has 13 amino acids. CDR1 and CDR2 (germline): GTSNPN, SVGIG (reference sequence). Trimming took 2 bases from V and 3 from J, leaving 11 bases between them. CDR3 coding DNA: TGTGCCTGGAGTCCAAACCCGGTCTACGAGCAGTACTTC. This codes for CAWSPNPVYEQYF.

The chain uses TRBV5-8 and TRBJ2-7; TRBD1 is a possible D gene (5 bases). CDR1 and CDR2 from the germline V gene are SGHTS and YDEGEE. V lost 1 base and J lost 5, with 10 bases in between. The CDR3 runs 13 residues. CDR3 DNA: TGTGCCAGCAGCTTGCCCAGGGCCCACGAGCAGTACTTC. It translates to CASSLPRAHEQYF.

The CDR3 DNA is TGTGCCAGCAGCTTGACGGGGGAGGGCCATTTCGCCGGGGCCAACGTCCTGACTTTC. Its translation is CASSLTGEGHFAGANVLTF. The chain links TRBV5-6 to TRBJ2-6; 7 nucleotides match TRBD2. The V gene's germline CDR1 is SGHDT and CDR2 YYEEEE. With V trimmed by 1 base and J by 4 bases, 14 bases remained unmatched. This CDR3 comprises 19 residues.

This clone was seen only a few times. The chain uses TRBV20-1 and TRBJ1-2; D perhaps matches TRBD1 (6 bases). The CDR3 has 11 residues. The germline V gene has CDR1 DFQATT and CDR2 SNEGSKA (reference sequence). V was shortened by 4 bases and J by 8 bases, with 11 bases between the two germline ends. CDR3 in DNA: TGCAGTGCTACACAGGGAGAGGGCTACACCTTC. This gives the protein CSATQGEGYTF.

The V gene is TRBV6-1, the J gene TRBJ2-7; maybe TRBD2 (6 bases). This CDR3 is 14 amino acids long. CDR1 is MNHNS and CDR2 is SASEGT in the germline V gene. The germline V and J ends were trimmed by 2 bases and 4 bases, with 12 bases remaining between them. CDR3 nucleotides: TGTGCCAGCAGTGAATCGGGAGCCCGGTACGAGCAGTACTTC. It encodes CASSESGARYEQYF.

This chain connects TRBV27 to TRBJ1-5; 9 positions match TRBD1. This CDR3 contains 16 residues. With V trimmed by 6 bases and J by 5 bases, 11 bases remained unmatched. From germline, CDR1 is MNHEY and CDR2 SMNVEV (reference sequence). CDR3 bases: TGTGCCAGCAGGCCCGAGAACAGGGGGCAGTATCAGCCCCAGCATTTT. It is translated as CASRPENRGQYQPQHF.